One sample yielded the 20 T cell receptor beta chains listed below, sequenced in a study of OX40 agonist ivuxolimab in advanced cancers. The assay was immunoSEQ multiplex PCR, and TCRdb's table has in-frame clones only and misses some. The sample holds 150,000 to 180,000 clones, 90% to 95% seen once. The sample consisted of CD4+ or CD8+ T cells sorted from blood, taken in a trial of the OX40 agonist ivuxolimab. Receptors were obtained from an adult with an advanced solid tumor such as melanoma, head and neck, liver or kidney cancer.

Here the CDR3 reads CASSLATASYEQYF. CDR3 nucleotide sequence: TGTGCCAGCAGCTTAGCGACTGCTTCCTACGAGCAGTACTTC. J is TRBJ2-7 and V is TRBV7-8, with no clear D. The CDR3 is 14 amino acids. Trimming pared 0 bases from V and 1 base from J, leaving 7 bases between. The germline CDR1 and CDR2 sequences are SGHVS and FQNEAQ. The full variable domain, rest sourced from reference TRBV7-8 and TRBJ2-7, is GAGVSQSPRYKVAKRGQDVALRCDPISGHVSLFWYQQALGQGPEFLTYFQNEAQLDKSGLPSDRFFAERPEGSVSTLKIQRTQQEDSAVYLCASSLATASYEQYFGPGTRLTVT.

The chain joins TRBV27 to TRBJ1-5; perhaps TRBD1 as D (5 bases). Trimming took 3 bases from V and 4 from J, leaving 16 bases between them. The germline gives CDR1 MNHEY, CDR2 SMNVEV (reference sequence). CDR3 length equals 16 residues. Written as DNA, the CDR3 is TGTGCCAGCAGTTTCCTAAATCCGGGACGGAATCAGCCCCAGCATTTT. This translates into CASSFLNPGRNQPQHF.

In DNA, the CDR3 is TGTGCCAGTAGTATTTCTAGTACAGAGACCCAGTACTTC. Amino acids: CASSISSTETQYF. V is TRBV19 and J is TRBJ2-5; no firm D call. In germline, CDR1 is LNHDA, CDR2 SQIVND (reference sequence). There are 13 residues in the CDR3. V shed 3 bases and J shed 4 bases, with 9 bases lying between them. The variable domain in full, completed from reference TRBV19 and TRBJ2-5, reads DGGITQSPKYLFRKEGQNVTLSCEQNLNHDAMYWYRQDPGQGLRLIYYSQIVNDFQKGDIAEGYSVSREKKESFPLTVTSAQKNPTAFYLCASSISSTETQYFGPGTRLLVL.

The chain carries TRBV6-1 and TRBJ1-1; 9 positions match TRBD1. The CDR3 is 14 residues long. The germline gives CDR1 MNHNS, CDR2 SASEGT. The J segment lost 3 bases and the V segment lost 6 bases, leaving 5 bases of the junction unmatched. The CDR3 sequence: CASSDRGRDTEAFF. CDR3 nucleotide sequence: TGTGCCAGCAGCGACAGGGGGAGAGACACTGAAGCTTTCTTT.

This clone was seen a single time. This sequence joins TRBV2 and TRBJ2-3; 9 nucleotides match TRBD2. Germline loops: CDR1 SNHLY, CDR2 FYNNEI. The trim removed 7 bases at V and 7 bases at J, leaving 9 bases unmatched. The CDR3 has 14 amino acids. The CDR3 region has the DNA TGTGCCAGCAAGACTAGCGGCCAGGTGTATACGCAGTATTTT. Translating it yields CASKTSGQVYTQYF.

This clone appeared a single time. The chain has TRBV7-8 and TRBJ2-3; D might be TRBD1 (6 bases). Trimming removed 5 bases at V and 2 bases at J, with 17 bases between. Germline values: CDR1 SGHVS, CDR2 FQNEAQ. The CDR3 runs 16 residues. The CDR3 DNA follows: TGTGCCAGCAGCCAGCTTCTGGGGGCCCACACAGATACGCAGTATTTT. Amino acid sequence: CASSQLLGAHTDTQYF. The variable domain in full, with the rest retrieved from reference TRBV7-8 and TRBJ2-3, is GAGVSQSPRYKVAKRGQDVALRCDPISGHVSLFWYQQALGQGPEFLTYFQNEAQLDKSGLPSDRFFAERPEGSVSTLKIQRTQQEDSAVYLCASSQLLGAHTDTQYFGPGTRLTVL.

The rearrangement uses TRBV11-2 and TRBJ2-2; D is possibly TRBD1 (6 bases). Germline V gene data show CDR1 as SGHAT and CDR2 as FQNNGV. This CDR3 is 14 amino acids long. V shed 4 bases and J shed 5 bases, with 11 bases lying between them. The CDR3 spells CASSSTTGTGELFF. The CDR3 DNA is TGTGCCAGCAGCTCCACAACAGGGACCGGGGAGCTGTTTTTT.

The rearrangement uses TRBV11-3 and TRBJ1-3, with D perhaps TRBD1 (5 bases). Germline CDR1 and CDR2: SGHNT and YENEEA. The ends were cut back, 1 base at V and 2 bases at J, with 12 bases in the middle. This CDR3 contains 16 residues. CDR3 amino acids: CASSLGADNTGNTIYF. The CDR3 DNA sequence: TGTGCCAGCAGCTTAGGGGCGGACAATACTGGAAACACCATATATTTT.

The gene calls are TRBV10-3 and TRBJ1-1; D is unclear. Trimming shortened V by 6 bases and J by 8 bases, and 13 bases separated the two germline ends. The CDR3 runs to 12 residues. Germline V CDR1 and CDR2: ENHRY, SYGVKD. The CDR3 loop reads CAIRMRTDEAFF. DNA of the CDR3: TGTGCCATCAGGATGCGGACGGACGAAGCTTTCTTT.

This clone has just a few counts. The chain has TRBV7-9 and TRBJ1-2, with D possibly TRBD1 on 5 matching bases. Germline-derived CDR1 and CDR2 are SEHNR and FQNEAQ (reference sequence). The CDR3 extends over 12 amino acids. DNA for the CDR3: TGTGCTACTACCAGGGAGGCGGAAGGCTACACCTTC. Translation gives CATTREAEGYTF. Variable domain in full (rest from reference TRBV7-9 and TRBJ1-2): DTGVSQNPRHKITKRGQNVTFRCDPISEHNRLYWYRQTLGQGPEFLTYFQNEAQLEKSRLLSDRFSAERPKGSFSTLEIQRTEQGDSAMYLCATTREAEGYTFGSGTRLTVV.

This clone was detected once. The chain combines TRBV28 with TRBJ1-4, with TRBD1 matching 9 bases. The CDR3 runs 16 residues. From germline, CDR1 is MDHEN and CDR2 SYDVKM. With 5 bases clipped from V and 9 bases from J, the junction kept 13 bases outside the gene matches. The CDR3 DNA is TGTGCCAGCAGTATACCCTGGGGGACAGGGAATCAAAAACTGTTTTTT. This sequence encodes CASSIPWGTGNQKLFF.

As to this clone: Other DNA sequences within the sample encode an identical CDR3. J is TRBJ2-3 and V is TRBV7-6; the match to TRBD2 covers 7 bases. The CDR3 has 13 residues. Trimming removed 5 bases from V and 6 bases from J; junction bases left unmatched: 5. Germline V gene lookup returns CDR1 SGHVS and CDR2 FNYEAQ. The CDR3 is CASSPGGGDTQYF. For the CDR3, the DNA is TGTGCCAGCAGCCCGGGGGGAGGGGATACGCAGTATTTT.

The J gene is TRBJ2-7, the V gene TRBV5-1; 7 nucleotides line up with TRBD1. Germline V CDR1 and CDR2: SGHRS, YFSETQ. The CDR3 runs 14 residues. With 4 bases clipped from V and 0 bases from J, the junction kept 4 bases outside the gene matches. CDR3: CASSSQGDSYEQYF. The CDR3 DNA sequence: TGCGCCAGCAGCAGCCAGGGGGACTCCTACGAGCAGTACTTC.

V is TRBV6-5 and J is TRBJ1-5; TRBD1 agrees at 7 bases. Germline V CDR1 and CDR2: MNHEY, SVGAGI. The CDR3 is made up of 15 amino acids. J gave up 6 bases and V 0 bases, and 5 bases lay outside the gene matches. The CDR3 sequence: CASSYSIQGGQPQHF. The CDR3 DNA is TGTGCCAGCAGTTACTCGATTCAGGGGGGTCAGCCCCAGCATTTT.

As for this clone: The germline gene is not matched at one end of the junction; a read error may be the cause. The gene calls are TRBV7-9 and TRBJ2-3; no firm D call. The CDR3 spans 16 residues. Germline-derived CDR1 and CDR2 are SEHNR and FQNEAQ (reference sequence). For the CDR3, the DNA is TGCGCCAGCAGCCAAACCGACACCTCTAGCACAGATACGCAGTATTTT. Translating gives CASSQTDTSSTDTQYF.

The chain recombines TRBV28 with TRBJ2-5; a possible D gene is TRBD2 (6 bases). CDR1 MDHEN and CDR2 SYDVKM come from the germline V gene. The CDR3 sequence is 15 residues long. Trimming cost V 2 bases and J 5 bases, with 15 bases left between them. Written as DNA, the CDR3 is TGTGCCAGCAGTTTACACGGGTCAAGCGGGGAGACCCAGTACTTC. Translation gives CASSLHGSSGETQYF.

This clone came up once. The chain links TRBV29-1 to TRBJ1-1; D not resolved. Germline V lookup: CDR1 SQVTM, CDR2 ANQGSEA. This CDR3 spans 13 amino acids. V lost 3 bases to trimming and J lost 1 base, with 9 bases between them. CDR3 nucleotide sequence: TGCAGCGTTGAGTTGCTAGAGAACACTGAAGCTTTCTTT. This translates into CSVELLENTEAFF.

This chain connects TRBV6-1 to TRBJ2-7; D may be TRBD1 (5 bases). The length of the CDR3 is 12 residues. CDR1 MNHNS and CDR2 SASEGT come from the germline V gene. Trimming shortened V by 7 bases and J by 2 bases, and 9 bases separated the two germline ends. CDR3 nucleotides: TGTGCCAGCAAGGCAGGGACCTACGAGCAGTACTTC. Its protein is CASKAGTYEQYF.

The V gene is TRBV4-3, the J gene TRBJ2-3; 12 bases fit TRBD2. CDR3 length: 17 amino acids. CDR1 is LGHNA, CDR2 YSLEER, per germline. The trim removed 4 bases at V and 3 bases at J, leaving 8 bases unmatched. The CDR3 DNA reads TGCGCCAGCAGCCCCGAGCCTAGCGGGGGGGCAACAGATACGCAGTATTTT. Protein sequence: CASSPEPSGGATDTQYF.

The rearrangement uses TRBV6-5 and TRBJ1-1; 7 bases agree with TRBD1. The trim removed 6 bases at V and 1 base at J, leaving 8 bases unmatched. The CDR3 has 15 residues. Germline loops: CDR1 MNHEY, CDR2 SVGAGI. CDR3 in amino acids: CASSRYRGTNTEAFF. DNA of the CDR3: TGTGCCAGCAGCCGTTACAGGGGCACGAACACTGAAGCTTTCTTT.